This TCR beta chain is from a study of shared clonotypes between healthy human individuals. Sequencing was performed with immunoSEQ multiplex PCR; in TCRdb, only in-frame clones are kept and a portion is missing. The sample comprises about 1.9 million clones, approximately 92% of which are singletons, and under 2% rests with the top ten. Naivety among CD8 cells was defined by CD45RO negativity and positive CCR7 selection, thereby excluding terminally differentiated effector memory CD45RA+ cells. Sequencing was done on a sample of naive CD8+ T cells from PBMCs. This TCR was recovered from a man between 18 and 29 years old in good health. Some clones in this sample may be carry-over from other donors' samples.

As DNA, the CDR3 is TGCGCCAGCAGCTTGTCAGGGGGCCCCACCTACAATGAGCAGTTCTTC. Translation: CASSLSGGPTYNEQFF. The chain is built from TRBV5-1 and TRBJ2-1, with TRBD1 matching over 8 bases. V dropped 1 base and J dropped 2; count of bases not matched to a gene: 5. Germline-derived CDR1 and CDR2 are SGHRS and YFSETQ. This CDR3 region has 16 residues.